This T cell receptor (beta chain) was identified during a study of shared clonotypes between healthy human individuals. For the study at large: The study enrolled a couple of women and a few men aged 18 to 49. CD4 naive and CD4 memory each took three plates per donor, while CD8 naive took two and CD8 memory one. Study-wide points: What rarefaction showed was incomplete sorted-subset sequencing despite large depth.

The germline V and J ends were trimmed by 2 bases and 2 bases, with 11 bases remaining between them. The CDR3 is 14 amino acids. Germline assignment: CDR1 SGHTS and CDR2 YDEGEE. A remark on this clone: Its cognate antigen is unknown.

Assay used: immunoSEQ multiplex PCR; TCRdb lists only in-frame clones, some missing. The repertoire has 760,000 or so clones, about 96% of them found once; the top ten carry about 0.25%. Terminally differentiated effector memory CD45RA+ cells were excluded by CCR7 positive selection of CD45RO-negative cells. Recent acute infections and vaccinations were absent in the healthy HIV-negative adult donors. This receptor was taken from a man between 25 and 39 years old in good health. The sample taken for sequencing was naive CD8+ T cells sorted from blood. The chain carries TRBV5-8 and TRBJ2-7; a weak D match, TRBD1 (6 bases). The CDR3 DNA reads as TGTGCCAGCAGCTTACAGGGAAATCCCTACGAGCAGTACTTC. Protein product: CASSLQGNPYEQYF.